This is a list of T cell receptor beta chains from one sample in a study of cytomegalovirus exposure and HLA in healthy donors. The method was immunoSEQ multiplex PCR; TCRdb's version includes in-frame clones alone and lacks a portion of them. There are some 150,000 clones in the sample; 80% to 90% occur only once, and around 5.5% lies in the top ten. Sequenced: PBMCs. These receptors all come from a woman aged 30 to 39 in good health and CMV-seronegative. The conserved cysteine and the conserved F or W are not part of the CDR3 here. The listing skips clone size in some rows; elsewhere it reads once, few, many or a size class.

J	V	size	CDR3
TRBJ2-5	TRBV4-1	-	ASSQPWTSGRGNQY
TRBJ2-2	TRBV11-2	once	ASILGTSGGKNTGELF
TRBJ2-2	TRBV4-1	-	ASSQAGGLAPGELF
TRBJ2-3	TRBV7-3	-	ASSSSGTSVANTQY
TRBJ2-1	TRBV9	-	ASSKRLAGDNEQF
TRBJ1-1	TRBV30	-	AWSRTGQAF
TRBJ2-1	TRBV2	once	ASRLAGTPYNEQF
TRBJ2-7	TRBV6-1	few	ASSEGQDPSYEQY
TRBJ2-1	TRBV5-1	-	ASSLGGGTYSYNEQF
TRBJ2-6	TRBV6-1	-	ASRGTYSGANVLT
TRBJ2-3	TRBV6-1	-	ASSETLDRGGDTQY
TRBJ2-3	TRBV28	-	ASSFYSSGDTQY
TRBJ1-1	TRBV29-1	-	SVRGTANTEAF
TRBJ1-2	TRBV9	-	ASSETRGAGGYT
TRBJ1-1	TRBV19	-	ASSGAGGPNTEAF
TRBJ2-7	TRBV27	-	ASSSPGHLYEQY
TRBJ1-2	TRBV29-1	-	SARTGSYGYT
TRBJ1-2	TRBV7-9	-	ASSGYRGTNYGYT
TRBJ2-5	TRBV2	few	ASSGLLVRETQY
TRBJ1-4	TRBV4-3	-	ASSQDHRGLTNEKLF
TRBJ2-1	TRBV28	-	ATTTGGFSGTYSEQF
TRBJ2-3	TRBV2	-	ASRKRLVSTDTQY
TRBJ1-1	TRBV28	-	ASSLLIRRAEAF
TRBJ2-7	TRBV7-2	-	ASSFDGRAVREQY
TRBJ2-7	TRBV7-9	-	ASSLGVQSGYEQY
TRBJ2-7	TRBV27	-	ASSLQAGGSEQY
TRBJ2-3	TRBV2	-	ASSVNREVTDTQY
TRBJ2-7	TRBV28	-	ASHTGTGLGEQY
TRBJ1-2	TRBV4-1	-	ASSHGTVSGSDYGYT
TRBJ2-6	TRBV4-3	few	ASSPQTSGGRSGANVLT
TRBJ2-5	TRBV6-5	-	ASSYSGLSETQY
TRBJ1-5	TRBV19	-	ASSISSNQPQH
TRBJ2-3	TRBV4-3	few	ASSQDDRVSDTQY
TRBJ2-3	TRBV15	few	ATSISKGAGDTQY
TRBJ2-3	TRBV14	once	ASSQRGQSAFTDTQY
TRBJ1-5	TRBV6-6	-	ASSEAAGASNQPQH
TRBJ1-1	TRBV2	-	ASSESRGNTEAF